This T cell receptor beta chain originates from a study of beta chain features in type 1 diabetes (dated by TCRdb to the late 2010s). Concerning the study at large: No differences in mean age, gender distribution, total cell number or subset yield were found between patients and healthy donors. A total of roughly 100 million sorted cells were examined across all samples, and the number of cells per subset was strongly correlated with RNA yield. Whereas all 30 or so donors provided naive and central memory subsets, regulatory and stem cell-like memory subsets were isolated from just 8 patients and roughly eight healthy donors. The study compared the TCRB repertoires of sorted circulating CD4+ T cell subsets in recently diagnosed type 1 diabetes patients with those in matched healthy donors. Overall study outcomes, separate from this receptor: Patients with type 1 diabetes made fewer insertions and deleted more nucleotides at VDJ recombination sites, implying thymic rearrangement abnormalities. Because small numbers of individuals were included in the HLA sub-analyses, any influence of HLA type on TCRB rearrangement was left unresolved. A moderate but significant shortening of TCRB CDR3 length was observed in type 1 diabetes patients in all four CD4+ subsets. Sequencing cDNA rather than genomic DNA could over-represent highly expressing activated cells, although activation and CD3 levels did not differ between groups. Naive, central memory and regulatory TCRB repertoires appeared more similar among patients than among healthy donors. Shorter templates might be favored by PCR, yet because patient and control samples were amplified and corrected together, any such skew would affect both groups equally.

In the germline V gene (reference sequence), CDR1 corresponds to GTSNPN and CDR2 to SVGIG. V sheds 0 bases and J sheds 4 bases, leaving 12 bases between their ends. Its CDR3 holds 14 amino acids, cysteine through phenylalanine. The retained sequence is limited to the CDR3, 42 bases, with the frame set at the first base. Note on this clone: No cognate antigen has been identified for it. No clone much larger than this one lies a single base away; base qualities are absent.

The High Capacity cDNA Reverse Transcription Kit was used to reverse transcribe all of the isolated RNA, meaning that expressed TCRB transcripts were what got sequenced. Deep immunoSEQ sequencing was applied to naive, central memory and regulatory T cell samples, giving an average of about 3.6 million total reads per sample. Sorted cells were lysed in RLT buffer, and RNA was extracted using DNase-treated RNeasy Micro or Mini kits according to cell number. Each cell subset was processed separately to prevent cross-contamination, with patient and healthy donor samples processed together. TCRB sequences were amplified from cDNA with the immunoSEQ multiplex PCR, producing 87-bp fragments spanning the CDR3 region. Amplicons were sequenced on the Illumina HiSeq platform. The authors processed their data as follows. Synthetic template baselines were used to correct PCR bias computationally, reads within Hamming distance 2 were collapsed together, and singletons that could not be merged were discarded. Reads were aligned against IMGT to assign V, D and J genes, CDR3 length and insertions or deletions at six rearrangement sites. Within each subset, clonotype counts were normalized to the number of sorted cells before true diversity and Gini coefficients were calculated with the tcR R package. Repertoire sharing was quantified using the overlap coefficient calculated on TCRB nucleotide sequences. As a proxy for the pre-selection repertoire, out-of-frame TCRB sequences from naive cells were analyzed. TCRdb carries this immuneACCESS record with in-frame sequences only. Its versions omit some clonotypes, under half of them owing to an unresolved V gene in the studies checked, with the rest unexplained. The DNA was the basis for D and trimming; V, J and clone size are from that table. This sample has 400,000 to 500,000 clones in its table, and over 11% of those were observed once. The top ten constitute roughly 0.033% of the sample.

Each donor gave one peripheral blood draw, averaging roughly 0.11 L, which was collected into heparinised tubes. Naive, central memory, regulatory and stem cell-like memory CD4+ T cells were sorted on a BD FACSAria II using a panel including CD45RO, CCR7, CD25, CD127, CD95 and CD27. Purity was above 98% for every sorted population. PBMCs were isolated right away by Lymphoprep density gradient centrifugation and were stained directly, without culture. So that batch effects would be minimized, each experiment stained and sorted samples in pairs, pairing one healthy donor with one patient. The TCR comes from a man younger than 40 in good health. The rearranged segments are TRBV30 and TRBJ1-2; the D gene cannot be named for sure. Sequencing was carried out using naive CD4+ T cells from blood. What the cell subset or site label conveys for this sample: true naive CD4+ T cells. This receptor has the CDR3 CAWSVRRASYGYTF. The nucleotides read TGTGCCTGGAGTGTACGAAGGGCTAGCTATGGCTACACCTTC.